One and the same sample provided the 29 T cell receptor beta chains below, sequenced in a study of T cell responses to AZD1222 COVID-19 vaccine. Produced via immunoSEQ multiplex PCR; TCRdb's table is partial and in-frame only. The sample includes about 150,000 clones, 85% of them seen just once. The sequencing used peripheral blood, collected 28 days after the second dose of the MenACWY control vaccine. These receptors were collected from an adult who received the MenACWY meningococcal vaccine as a control.

The V and J genes are TRBV4-1 and TRBJ1-2; the match to TRBD1 covers 7 bases. Trimming cost V 2 bases and J 2 bases; bases outside gene matches: 8. CDR1 MGHRA and CDR2 YSYEKL come from the germline V gene. The CDR3 length is 16 residues. CDR3 nucleotides: TGCGCCAGCAGCCAACTAGGACAGGCCCCCAACTATGGCTACACCTTC. Residues: CASSQLGQAPNYGYTF.

The V gene is TRBV4-2, the J gene TRBJ2-4; D is possibly TRBD1 (5 bases). The CDR3 loop spans 15 amino acids. Germline CDR1 LGHNA, CDR2 YNFKEQ. V lost 3 bases, J lost 5 bases, and 14 bases lay in between. As DNA, the CDR3 is TGTGCCAGCAGCCATCGCTCCGTAGGGGAAAACATTCAGTACTTC. Its protein product is CASSHRSVGENIQYF.

The J gene is TRBJ1-2, the V gene TRBV5-1, with 10 bases aligning to TRBD1. Germline V gives CDR1 SGHRS, CDR2 YFSETQ. With V trimmed by 4 bases and J by 10 bases, 13 bases remained unmatched. CDR3 length: 15 residues. CDR3 DNA sequence: TGCGCCAGCAGCGTTAACCCGGACAGGGGGATGGACTACACCTTC. Translation gives CASSVNPDRGMDYTF.

V usage is TRBV5-4 and J usage is TRBJ2-5, with 9 bases fitting TRBD1. V was clipped by 0 bases and J by 5 bases; unmatched bases: 5. CDR3 length equals 15 residues. Germline V gene lookup returns CDR1 SGHNT and CDR2 YYREEE (reference sequence). The CDR3 spells CASSLAPGTGETQYF. The CDR3 nucleotides are TGTGCCAGCAGCTTGGCCCCAGGGACAGGGGAGACCCAGTACTTC.

The rearrangement uses TRBV2 and TRBJ1-2; 11 bases agree with TRBD1. The CDR3 has 14 residues. Germline V gene sequence: CDR1 SNHLY, CDR2 FYNNEI. V lost 5 bases and J lost 5; bases outside the gene matches: 4. CDR3 DNA: TGTGCCAGCAGTCCCGGGACAGGGGGATATGGCTACACCTTC. Its translation: CASSPGTGGYGYTF. Full variable domain (outside the CDR3, taken from reference TRBV2 and TRBJ1-2): EPEVTQTPSHQVTQMGQEVILRCVPISNHLYFYWYRQILGQKVEFLVSFYNNEISEKSEIFDDQFSVERPDGSNFTLKIRSTKLEDSAMYFCASSPGTGGYGYTFGSGTRLTVV.

The chain employs TRBV7-7 and TRBJ2-1; D is ambiguous. The CDR3 is made up of 14 amino acids. V was cut by 1 base and J by 5 bases, with 9 bases left in between. Germline V CDR1 and CDR2: SSHAT, FNYEAQ (reference sequence). In DNA, the CDR3 is TGTGCCAGCAGCTTAGGGGCGGAAAACAATGAGCAGTTCTTC. Its translation: CASSLGAENNEQFF. Combining the CDR3 with reference TRBV7-7 and TRBJ2-1 gives the whole variable domain GAGVSQSPRYKVTKRGQDVTLRCDPISSHATLYWYQQALGQGPEFLTYFNYEAQPDKSGLPSDRFSAERPEGSISTLTIQRTEQRDSAMYRCASSLGAENNEQFFGPGTRLTVL.

The V call is TRBV30, the J call TRBJ1-1; 9 bases map to TRBD1. The CDR3 is made up of 14 amino acids. V gave up 2 bases and J gave up 8 bases; unmatched junction bases: 9. Germline assignment: CDR1 GTSNPN and CDR2 SVGIG (reference sequence). The chain's CDR3 is CAWSPGTGFLEAFF. The CDR3 region has the DNA TGTGCCTGGAGTCCCGGGACAGGGTTCCTAGAAGCTTTCTTT.

The chain joins TRBV24-1 to TRBJ2-1, with TRBD1 matching 7 bases. CDR1 and CDR2 (germline): KGHDR, SFDVKD. This CDR3 has 17 amino acids. Trimming at V came to 5 bases and at J to 1 base, leaving 10 bases not matched to a gene. CDR3 nucleotides: TGTGCCACCAGTGGTTCACCCAGACAGGGTTCCTACAATGAGCAGTTCTTC. This gives the protein CATSGSPRQGSYNEQFF.

V is TRBV7-2 and J is TRBJ2-6; D may be TRBD1 (5 bases). The CDR3 loop spans 14 amino acids. The V gene's germline CDR1 is SGHTA and CDR2 FQGNSA. V was clipped by 7 bases and J by 3 bases, with 10 bases between them. The CDR3 protein is CASTSGRGANVLTF. CDR3 sequence (DNA): TGTGCCAGCACCTCAGGGCGTGGGGCCAACGTCCTGACTTTC.

This sequence joins TRBV5-1 and TRBJ2-7; no firm D call. CDR1 is SGHRS, CDR2 YFSETQ, per germline. The CDR3 extends over 15 amino acids. V was cut by 1 base and J by 1 base, with 12 bases left in between. The CDR3 reads CASSLYPDPSYEQYF. The CDR3 bases are TGCGCCAGCAGCTTGTATCCAGATCCGTCCTACGAGCAGTACTTC.

The V and J genes are TRBV5-1 and TRBJ1-6; D remains ambiguous. Germline assignment: CDR1 SGHRS and CDR2 YFSETQ. The V end was cut by 4 bases, the J end by 8 bases, with 13 bases between. The CDR3 has 14 residues. The CDR3 DNA reads as TGCGCCAGCAGCCCGGGATTTCGGGATTCACCCCTCCACTTT. Its translation is CASSPGFRDSPLHF.

This rearrangement joins TRBV5-4 to TRBJ2-4; no clear D gene. The V gene lost 7 bases and the J gene lost 5 bases, with 16 bases spanning the gap. Germline V gene data show CDR1 as SGHNT and CDR2 as YYREEE (reference sequence). This CDR3 spans 14 amino acids. This CDR3 is CASQRAQSENIQYF. DNA of the CDR3: TGTGCCAGCCAAAGGGCCCAGAGCGAAAACATTCAGTACTTC.

The rearrangement uses TRBV24-1 and TRBJ2-5; TRBD1 might be the D (6 bases). V lost 3 bases and J lost 5, with 15 bases in between. The germline CDR1 and CDR2 sequences are KGHDR and SFDVKD. The CDR3 is made up of 15 amino acids. For the CDR3, the DNA is TGTGCCACCAGTGATCCCCTAGGGGGTACGGAGACCCAGTACTTC. Its translation is CATSDPLGGTETQYF.

V is TRBV19 and J is TRBJ2-1, with unresolved D. Germline assignment: CDR1 LNHDA and CDR2 SQIVND (reference sequence). CDR3 length: 13 amino acids. V gave up 7 bases and J gave up 4 bases, with 11 bases separating them. CDR3 nucleotides: TGTGCCAGTACCCCATCCGTTTACAATGAGCAGTTCTTC. Its translation is CASTPSVYNEQFF.

V is TRBV6-2 or TRBV6-3 and J is TRBJ1-4; perhaps TRBD1 as D (6 bases). Trimming shortened V by 2 bases and J by 8 bases, and 15 bases separated the two germline ends. The CDR3 totals 15 residues. The germline CDR1 and CDR2 sequences are MNHEY and SVGEGT. For the CDR3, the DNA is TGTGCCAGCAGTTACCGGACAGCCCAGGGGGAAAAACTGTTTTTT. Residues: CASSYRTAQGEKLFF.

The genes are TRBV30 and TRBJ1-2; D gene ambiguous. This CDR3 comprises 17 residues. V lost 5 bases, J lost 8 bases, and 30 bases lay in between. Per germline, CDR1 GTSNPN and CDR2 SVGIG (reference sequence). For the CDR3, the DNA is TGTGCCTGGGATTATCCAGCGGAGGATAGGGCCCATATGGGCTACACCTTC. Its translation: CAWDYPAEDRAHMGYTF.

The rearrangement links TRBV10-1 to TRBJ1-1, with TRBD1 as a possible D gene (6 bases). From germline, CDR1 is WNHNN and CDR2 SYGVQD (reference sequence). CDR3 size: 14 residues. The V and J ends lost 2 bases and 7 bases respectively, with 14 bases between them. The CDR3 protein is CASSELPARGEAFF. For the CDR3, the DNA is TGCGCCAGCAGTGAGCTCCCGGCCAGGGGTGAAGCTTTCTTT.

This sequence joins TRBV25-1 and TRBJ1-5; D remains unclear. Germline V gives CDR1 MGHDK, CDR2 SYGVNS. Between the trimmed V and J ends, which lost 1 base and 7 bases, there was a span of 8 bases. The CDR3 extends over 13 amino acids. CDR3 in DNA: TGTGCCAGCAGTGAATCGTGGGCGCAGCCCCAGCATTTT. It codes for CASSESWAQPQHF. Filled out from reference TRBV25-1 and TRBJ1-5, the complete variable domain reads EADIYQTPRYLVIGTGKKITLECSQTMGHDKMYWYQQDPGMELHLIHYSYGVNSTEKGDLSSESTVSRIRTEHFPLTLESARPSHTSQYLCASSESWAQPQHFGDGTRLSIL.

J is TRBJ1-1 and V is TRBV12-3 or TRBV12-4; TRBD1 matches 11 bases. This CDR3 has 13 amino acids. With V trimmed by 6 bases and J by 9 bases, 6 bases remained unmatched. CDR3: CASSVGTGGKAFF. The CDR3 DNA follows: TGTGCCAGCAGCGTGGGGACAGGGGGAAAAGCTTTCTTT.

This chain joins TRBV5-5 and TRBJ1-4; D is undetermined. CDR1 and CDR2 (germline): SGHKS, YYEKEE (reference sequence). This CDR3 is built from 14 residues. V lost 2 bases, J lost 4 bases, and 9 bases lay in between. The CDR3 nucleotides read TGTGCCAGCAGCTTTGAACCGCTTAATGAAAAACTGTTTTTT. This gives the protein CASSFEPLNEKLFF.

The chain couples TRBV14 to TRBJ2-2, with D unclear. CDR1 and CDR2 (germline): SGHDN, FVKESK. The CDR3 sequence is 17 residues long. With 1 base removed from V and 9 bases from J, the gap between germline ends came to 21 bases. The CDR3 DNA follows: TGTGCCAGCAGCCAAGTTTGGCCTCCCGTAGGGTCCCGGGAGCTGTTTTTT. As protein: CASSQVWPPVGSRELFF.

J is TRBJ1-1 and V is TRBV14; 8 bases agree with TRBD1. This CDR3 region has 13 residues. The V segment lost 4 bases and the J segment 8 bases; nucleotides outside the gene matches: 6. Per the germline V gene, CDR1 is SGHDN and CDR2 is FVKESK. The CDR3 sequence: CASSLTNRGEAFF. The CDR3 DNA is TGTGCCAGCAGCCTGACGAACAGGGGGGAAGCTTTCTTT.

This chain joins TRBV5-4 and TRBJ1-1; 7 nucleotides align to TRBD1. This CDR3 has 20 residues. V lost 3 bases and J lost 5; bases outside the gene matches: 25. Germline loops: CDR1 SGHNT, CDR2 YYREEE (reference sequence). The CDR3 loop reads CASSSALNSGQRNVGTEAFF. DNA for the CDR3: TGTGCCAGCAGCTCAGCGCTTAACTCGGGACAGCGTAATGTTGGAACTGAAGCTTTCTTT.

The chain is built from TRBV27 and TRBJ2-2; a weak D match, TRBD1 (6 bases). Trimming shortened V by 3 bases and J by 4 bases, and 18 bases separated the two germline ends. CDR3 size: 17 residues. CDR1 MNHEY and CDR2 SMNVEV come from the germline V gene (reference sequence). CDR3 sequence (DNA): TGTGCCAGCAGTTTGCCACAGGGTCGATCGGGCACCGGGGAGCTGTTTTTT. It translates to CASSLPQGRSGTGELFF.

The rearrangement uses TRBV11-2 and TRBJ2-7; TRBD1 aligns across 11 bases. Trimming at V came to 2 bases and at J to 9 bases, leaving 6 bases not matched to a gene. The CDR3 contains 14 residues. Germline V gives CDR1 SGHAT, CDR2 FQNNGV. The CDR3 coding sequence is TGTGCCAGCAGCTTATCGGGACAGGGGGGATGGCAGTACTTC. Amino acids: CASSLSGQGGWQYF.

This clone was picked up a small number of times. The chain has TRBV5-4 and TRBJ1-2; 8 bases map to TRBD1. Looked up from germline, CDR1 is SGHNT and CDR2 is YYREEE (reference sequence). The V gene end was trimmed by 2 bases and the J gene end by 3 bases; junction bases not matched to a gene: 3. The CDR3 is 14 amino acids. DNA of the CDR3: TGTGCCAGCAGCTTCGACAGGGGAGACTATGGCTACACCTTC. Protein: CASSFDRGDYGYTF.

This chain joins TRBV18 and TRBJ1-2; TRBD1 might be the D (5 bases). This CDR3 comprises 16 residues. V gave up 4 bases and J gave up 1 base, with 16 bases separating them. Germline V gene lookup returns CDR1 KGHSH and CDR2 LQKENI. The CDR3 sequence: CASSRREGVDNYGYTF. The CDR3 region has the DNA TGTGCCAGCTCACGAAGGGAAGGGGTCGATAACTATGGCTACACCTTC.

This clone showed up just once. CDR3 in DNA: TGCAGCGGTCAGGGGGGACGAGGTGAAAAACTGTTTTTT. Protein: CSGQGGRGEKLFF. The chain links TRBV29-1 to TRBJ1-4; 7 nucleotides line up with TRBD1. Germline V lookup: CDR1 SQVTM, CDR2 ANQGSEA. The CDR3 sequence is 13 residues long. Germline trimming cut 7 bases from V and 7 bases from J; bases unmatched to any gene: 9.

This chain joins TRBV28 and TRBJ2-3; no clear D. V was pared by 2 bases and J by 1 base, with 10 bases between. The V gene's germline CDR1 is MDHEN and CDR2 SYDVKM. CDR3 length: 15 residues. The CDR3 spells CASSLRQTRTDTQYF. CDR3 DNA sequence: TGTGCCAGCAGTTTACGGCAGACCCGCACAGATACGCAGTATTTT.